The T cell receptor (beta chain) under discussion was sequenced for a study of metastatic and nonmetastatic thyroid tumors. With MiXCR, TCRdb called clones anew from the PCR reads. The sample includes some 25,000 clones, under 25% of them seen just once. CDR3 length equals 16 residues. In germline, CDR1 is KGHSH, CDR2 LQKENI. As regards this clone: The junction differs from germline at one of its ends, possibly a read error.

Nobody among the patients had been given any treatment before thyroid surgery. This receptor was taken from a male donor with papillary thyroid cancer or a benign thyroid nodule (not recorded which). Some clones in this sample may be carry-over from other donors' samples. The chain joins TRBV18 to TRBJ2-1; D gene uncertain. Sequenced material: blood. CDR3 nucleotides: TGTGCCAGCTCACCACCTTCGGCAGGTCGGTACAATGAGCCGTTCTTC. Protein product: CASSPPSAGRYNEPFF.